Sequencing of this T cell receptor beta chain was carried out in a study of PD-1 blockade in classical Hodgkin lymphoma. The study's findings and limits: With respect to the repertoire differences, their causes, possibly disease activity or prior therapy, remain undefined. CD4+ but not CD8+ TCR diversity rose significantly by C4D1. Baseline diversity in complete responders resembled that of newly diagnosed patients.

The table came from immunoSEQ multiplex PCR; TCRdb's copy has only in-frame clones and leaves some out. The sample includes approximately 65,000 clones, approximately 94% seen only once; the top ten take about 8%. CDR3 length: 16 residues. Between the trimmed V and J ends, which lost 5 bases and 8 bases, there was a span of 21 bases. Germline V gene data show CDR1 as SEHNR and CDR2 as FQNEAQ (reference sequence). As concerns this clone: Its target is not known.

Time point of the sample: cycle 4 day 1 (C4D1), after six to seven weeks of nivolumab. Brentuximab vedotin exposure varied among the patients, all of whom had relapsed after autologous stem cell transplantation. Best responses included complete response and partial response; otherwise, the best response was progressive disease. The clonotype originates from a human donor with classical Hodgkin lymphoma. The sequencing used peripheral blood mononuclear cells (PBMCs), collected before the fourth cycle of nivolumab. The rearrangement uses TRBV7-9 and TRBJ1-4; weak D call: TRBD1 (5 bases). The CDR3 nucleotides read TGTGCCAGCAGCCTGGACCCAACCCCCGGGGGGGAAAAACTGTTTTTT. Translating gives CASSLDPTPGGEKLFF. Drawing the rest from reference TRBV7-9 and TRBJ1-4, the complete variable domain is DTGVSQNPRHKITKRGQNVTFRCDPISEHNRLYWYRQTLGQGPEFLTYFQNEAQLEKSRLLSDRFSAERPKGSFSTLEIQRTEQGDSAMYLCASSLDPTPGGEKLFFGSGTQLSVL.